The clone carrying this T cell receptor (beta chain) was seen a few times. The antigen remains undetermined. The germline gives CDR1 SGHTA, CDR2 FQGNSA. This CDR3 comprises 15 residues. The ends were cut back, 1 base at V and 5 bases at J, with 11 bases in the middle. MiXCR was run by TCRdb on the RT-PCR reads, yielding one entry per CDR3 protein. Here the sample spans roughly 570,000 distinct CDR3 sequences, under 15% being singletons. The sample comes from a study of response to subunit inactivated influenza vaccine. Study findings and constraints: A suggestion made by the authors is that each seasonal influenza vaccination recruits few new T cells.

The chain couples TRBV7-2 to TRBJ2-2, with D tentatively TRBD2 (6 bases). The origin of this receptor is a man aged 45-60 years who received an inactivated influenza vaccine. The sample consisted of PBMCs from blood, taken 45 days after vaccination. The CDR3: CASSLDSGVTGELFF. The CDR3 DNA sequence: TGTGCCAGCAGCTTAGACTCGGGAGTTACCGGGGAGCTGTTTTTT.